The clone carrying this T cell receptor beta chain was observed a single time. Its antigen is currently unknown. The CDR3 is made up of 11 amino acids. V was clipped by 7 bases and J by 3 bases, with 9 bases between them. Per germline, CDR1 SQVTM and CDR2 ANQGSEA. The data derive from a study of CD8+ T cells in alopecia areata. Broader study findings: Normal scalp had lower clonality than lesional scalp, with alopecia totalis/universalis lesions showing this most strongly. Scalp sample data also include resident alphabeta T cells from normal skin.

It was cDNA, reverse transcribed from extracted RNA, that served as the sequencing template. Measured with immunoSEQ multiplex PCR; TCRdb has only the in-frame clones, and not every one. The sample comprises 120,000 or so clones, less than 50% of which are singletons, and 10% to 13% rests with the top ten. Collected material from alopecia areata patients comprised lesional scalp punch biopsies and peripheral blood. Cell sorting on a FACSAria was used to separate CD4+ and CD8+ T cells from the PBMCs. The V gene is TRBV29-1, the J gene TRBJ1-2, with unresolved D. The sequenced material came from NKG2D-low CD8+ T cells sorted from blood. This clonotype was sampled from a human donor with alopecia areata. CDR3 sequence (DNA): TGCAGCGGGACGGCGGACTATGGCTACACCTTC. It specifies CSGTADYGYTF.